This TCR beta chain was recovered during a study of blood T cell repertoires in COVID-19. Study-wide context: The origin of the acute and convalescent COVID-19 samples was the United States, Italy and Spain. T cells, B-cell-depleted T cells, or PBMCs provided the cDNA or gDNA that served as material.

Authors' methods: Cell counts per sample came from amplifying reference gene primers. The protocol was immunoSEQ multiplex PCR, while the TCRdb copy is restricted to in-frame clones and leaves out a portion. That table is the source of V, J and clone size, and D and trimming were worked out from the DNA. The sample includes about 400,000 clones, nearly 90% of them seen just once. Trimming removed 6 bases at V and 4 bases at J, with 7 bases between. The CDR3 contains 13 residues. Germline CDR1 is MRHNA and CDR2 is SNTAGT. The sequence was obtained from a woman aged 40-49 years with acute COVID-19. The chain is built from TRBV6-4 and TRBJ1-6; possible D gene TRBD1, 5 bases. Input material: PBMCs or T cells enriched from blood (not recorded which). The DNA for the CDR3 is TGTGCCAGCAGGACAGATTATAATTCACCCCTCCACTTT. This sequence encodes CASRTDYNSPLHF.